The clone carrying this T cell receptor beta chain was picked up a small number of times. The data were obtained in a study of T cells in localized non-small cell lung cancer. The assay was immunoSEQ multiplex PCR, and TCRdb's table has in-frame clones only and misses some. This repertoire shows 2,500 to 3,000 clones, roughly 25% found once; its top ten account for about a sixth. V was clipped by 3 bases and J by 1 base; unmatched bases: 2. The CDR3 totals 14 residues. Looked up from germline, CDR1 is SGHNT and CDR2 is YENEEA. This material consisted of lung tumor tissue, taken before any cancer treatment. V usage is TRBV11-3 and J usage is TRBJ2-7; 8 nucleotides align to TRBD2. This TCR was sampled from a male donor aged 60 or older with stage I lung adenocarcinoma. The CDR3 is CASSFGGESYEQYF. The CDR3 region has the DNA TGTGCCAGCAGCTTCGGGGGGGAGTCCTACGAGCAGTACTTC.